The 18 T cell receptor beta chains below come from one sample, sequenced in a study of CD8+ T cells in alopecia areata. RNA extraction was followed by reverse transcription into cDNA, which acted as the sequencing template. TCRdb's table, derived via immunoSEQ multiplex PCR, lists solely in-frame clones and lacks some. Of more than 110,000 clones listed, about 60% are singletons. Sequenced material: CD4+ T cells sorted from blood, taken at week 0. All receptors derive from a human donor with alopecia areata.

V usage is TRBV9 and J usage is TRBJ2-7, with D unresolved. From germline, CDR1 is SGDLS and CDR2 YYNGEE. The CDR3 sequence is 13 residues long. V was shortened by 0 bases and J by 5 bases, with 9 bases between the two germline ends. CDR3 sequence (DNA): TGTGCCAGCAGCGTAGAGTTTGACGACGAGCAGTACTTC. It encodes CASSVEFDDEQYF.

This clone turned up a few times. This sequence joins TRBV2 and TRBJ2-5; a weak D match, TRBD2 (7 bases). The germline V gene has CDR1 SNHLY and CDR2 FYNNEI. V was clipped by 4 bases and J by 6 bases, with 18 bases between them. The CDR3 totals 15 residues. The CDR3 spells CASSVFGGAVKTQYF. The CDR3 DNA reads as TGTGCCAGCAGTGTCTTTGGGGGGGCCGTGAAGACCCAGTACTTC. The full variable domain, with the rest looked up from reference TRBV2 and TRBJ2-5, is EPEVTQTPSHQVTQMGQEVILRCVPISNHLYFYWYRQILGQKVEFLVSFYNNEISEKSEIFDDQFSVERPDGSNFTLKIRSTKLEDSAMYFCASSVFGGAVKTQYFGPGTRLLVL.

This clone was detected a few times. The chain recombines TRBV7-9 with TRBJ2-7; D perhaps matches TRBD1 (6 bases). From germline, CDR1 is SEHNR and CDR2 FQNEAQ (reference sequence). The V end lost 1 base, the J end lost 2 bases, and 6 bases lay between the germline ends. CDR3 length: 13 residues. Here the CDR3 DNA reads TGTGCCAGCAGCTTAGGGACAGCCTACGAGCAGTACTTC. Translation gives CASSLGTAYEQYF.

DNA for the CDR3: TGTGCCTGGACGGGACAGGGGATAACCTATGGCTACACCTTC. Encoded protein: CAWTGQGITYGYTF. The chain couples TRBV30 to TRBJ1-2; 10 nucleotides line up with TRBD1. CDR1 is GTSNPN and CDR2 is SVGIG in the germline V gene (reference sequence). After removal of 4 bases from V and 4 bases from J, the junction contained 6 bases not matched to a gene. The length of the CDR3 is 14 residues.

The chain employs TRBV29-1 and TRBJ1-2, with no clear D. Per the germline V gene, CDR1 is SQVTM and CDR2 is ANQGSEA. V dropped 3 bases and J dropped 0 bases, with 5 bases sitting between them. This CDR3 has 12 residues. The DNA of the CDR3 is TGCAGCGTTGACGGTACTAACTATGGCTACACCTTC. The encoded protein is CSVDGTNYGYTF.

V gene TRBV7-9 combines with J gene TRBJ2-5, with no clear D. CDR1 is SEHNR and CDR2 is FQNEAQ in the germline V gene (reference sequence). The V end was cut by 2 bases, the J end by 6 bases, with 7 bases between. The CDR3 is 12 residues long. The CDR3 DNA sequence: TGTGCCAGCAGCTTAACCGTGCAGACCCAGTACTTC. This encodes CASSLTVQTQYF.

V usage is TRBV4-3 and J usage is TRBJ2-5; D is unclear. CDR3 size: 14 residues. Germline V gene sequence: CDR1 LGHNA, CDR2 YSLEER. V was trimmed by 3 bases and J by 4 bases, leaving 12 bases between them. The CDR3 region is CASSQRLGPETQYF. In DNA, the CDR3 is TGCGCCAGCAGCCAGAGGCTAGGCCCAGAGACCCAGTACTTC.

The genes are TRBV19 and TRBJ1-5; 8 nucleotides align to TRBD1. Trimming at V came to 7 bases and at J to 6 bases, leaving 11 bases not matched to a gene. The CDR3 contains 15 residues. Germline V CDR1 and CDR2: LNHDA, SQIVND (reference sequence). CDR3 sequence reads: CASTPWRDRGQPQHF. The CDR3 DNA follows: TGTGCCAGTACCCCTTGGCGAGACAGGGGTCAGCCCCAGCATTTT.

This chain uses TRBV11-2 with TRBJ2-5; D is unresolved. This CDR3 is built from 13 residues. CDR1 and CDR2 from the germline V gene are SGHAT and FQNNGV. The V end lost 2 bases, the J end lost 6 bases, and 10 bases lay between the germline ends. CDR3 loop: CASSLSSRQTQYF. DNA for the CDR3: TGTGCCAGCAGCTTAAGTAGCCGACAGACCCAGTACTTC.

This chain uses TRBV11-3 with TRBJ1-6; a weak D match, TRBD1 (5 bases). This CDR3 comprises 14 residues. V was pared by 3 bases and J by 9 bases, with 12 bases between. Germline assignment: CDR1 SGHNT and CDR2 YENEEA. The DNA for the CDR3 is TGTGCCAGCAGCTTGGGGTCGAGGGGTTCACCCCTCCACTTT. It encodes CASSLGSRGSPLHF.

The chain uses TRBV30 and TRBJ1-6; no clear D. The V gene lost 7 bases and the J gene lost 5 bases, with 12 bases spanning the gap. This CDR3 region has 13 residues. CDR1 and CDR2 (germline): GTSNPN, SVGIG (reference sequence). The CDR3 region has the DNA TGTGCCTCCGATCCAGTCCATAATTCACCCCTCCACTTT. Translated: CASDPVHNSPLHF.

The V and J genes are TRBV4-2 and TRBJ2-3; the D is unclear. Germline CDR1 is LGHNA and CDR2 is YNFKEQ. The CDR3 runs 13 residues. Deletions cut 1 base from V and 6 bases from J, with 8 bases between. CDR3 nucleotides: TGTGCCAGCAGCCAAGGTTTGGCGGATACGCAGTATTTT. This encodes CASSQGLADTQYF.

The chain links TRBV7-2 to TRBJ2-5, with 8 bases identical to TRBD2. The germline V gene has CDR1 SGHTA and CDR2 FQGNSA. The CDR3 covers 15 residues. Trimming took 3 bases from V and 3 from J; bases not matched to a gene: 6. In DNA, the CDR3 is TGTGCCAGCAGCTTGTTAGCGGGGAGAAAAGAGACCCAGTACTTC. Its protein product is CASSLLAGRKETQYF.

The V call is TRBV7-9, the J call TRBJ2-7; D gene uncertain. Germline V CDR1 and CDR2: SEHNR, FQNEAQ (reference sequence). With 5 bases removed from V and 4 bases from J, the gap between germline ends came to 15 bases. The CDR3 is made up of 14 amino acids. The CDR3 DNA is TGTGCCAGCAGCCCGAGACCTTTGCGATACGAGCAGTACTTC. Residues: CASSPRPLRYEQYF. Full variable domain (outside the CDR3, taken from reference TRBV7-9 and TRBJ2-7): DTGVSQNPRHKITKRGQNVTFRCDPISEHNRLYWYRQTLGQGPEFLTYFQNEAQLEKSRLLSDRFSAERPKGSFSTLEIQRTEQGDSAMYLCASSPRPLRYEQYFGPGTRLTVT.

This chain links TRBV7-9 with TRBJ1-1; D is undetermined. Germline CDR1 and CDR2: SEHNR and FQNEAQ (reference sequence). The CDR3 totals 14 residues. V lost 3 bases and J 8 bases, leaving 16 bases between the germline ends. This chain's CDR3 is CASSFQAHPSEAFF. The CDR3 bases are TGTGCCAGCAGCTTTCAGGCTCACCCCTCCGAAGCTTTCTTT.

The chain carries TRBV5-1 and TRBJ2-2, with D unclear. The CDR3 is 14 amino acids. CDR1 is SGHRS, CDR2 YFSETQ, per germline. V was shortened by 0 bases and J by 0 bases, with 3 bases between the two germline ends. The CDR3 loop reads CASSLDPNTGELFF. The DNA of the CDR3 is TGCGCCAGCAGCTTGGACCCGAACACCGGGGAGCTGTTTTTT. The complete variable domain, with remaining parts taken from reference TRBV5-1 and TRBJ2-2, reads KAGVTQTPRYLIKTRGQQVTLSCSPISGHRSVSWYQQTPGQGLQFLFEYFSETQRNKGNFPGRFSGRQFSNSRSEMNVSTLELGDSALYLCASSLDPNTGELFFGEGSRLTVL.

This CDR3 reads CSGQTGSYEQYF. The DNA of the CDR3 is TGCAGCGGTCAGACAGGCTCCTACGAGCAGTACTTC. V and J are TRBV29-1 and TRBJ2-7; perhaps TRBD1 as D (6 bases). Germline loops: CDR1 SQVTM, CDR2 ANQGSEA. Trimming removed 7 bases at V and 0 bases at J, with 10 bases between. There are 12 residues in the CDR3.

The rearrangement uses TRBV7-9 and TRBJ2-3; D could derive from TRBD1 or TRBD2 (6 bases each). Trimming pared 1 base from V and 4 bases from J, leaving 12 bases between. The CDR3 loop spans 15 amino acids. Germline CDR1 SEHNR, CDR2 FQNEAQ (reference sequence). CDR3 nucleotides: TGTGCCAGCAGCTTAGGGGGGGCTCTTGCAGATACGCAGTATTTT. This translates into CASSLGGALADTQYF.